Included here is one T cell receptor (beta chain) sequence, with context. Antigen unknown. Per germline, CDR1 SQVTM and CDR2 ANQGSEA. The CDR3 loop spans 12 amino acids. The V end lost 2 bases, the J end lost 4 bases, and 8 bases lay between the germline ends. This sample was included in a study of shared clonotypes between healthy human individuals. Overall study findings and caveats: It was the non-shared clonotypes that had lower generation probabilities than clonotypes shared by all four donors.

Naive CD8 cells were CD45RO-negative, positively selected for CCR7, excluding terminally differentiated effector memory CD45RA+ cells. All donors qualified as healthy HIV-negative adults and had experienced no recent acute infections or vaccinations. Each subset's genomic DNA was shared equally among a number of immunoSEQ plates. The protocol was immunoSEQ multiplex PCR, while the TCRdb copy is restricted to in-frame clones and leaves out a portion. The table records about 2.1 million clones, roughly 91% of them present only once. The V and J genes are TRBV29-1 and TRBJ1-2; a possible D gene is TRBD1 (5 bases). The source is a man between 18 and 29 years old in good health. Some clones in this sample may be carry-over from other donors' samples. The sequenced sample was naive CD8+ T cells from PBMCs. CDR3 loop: CSVEWGRYGYTF. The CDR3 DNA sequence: TGCAGCGTTGAATGGGGCCGCTATGGCTACACCTTC.